The clone carrying this TCR beta chain is labeled medium-sized. Its target is not known. The record originates from a study of CD8+CD57+ T cells in acquired aplastic anemia. Study-level information: The average for DNA from sorted CD4+ and CD8+ cells was 3.2 ug. General study findings and limits: For CD8+ Simpson's diversity, patients and controls showed no significant difference. Patients and controls were found to share around 30 CD8+ CDR3 sequences.

This CDR3 has 14 amino acids. CDR1 and CDR2 (germline): SNHLY, FYNNEI. Trimming cost V 8 bases and J 8 bases; bases outside gene matches: 10. The template for TCR beta VDJ and CDR3 sequence profiling was genomic DNA. TCRdb fed the reads into MiXCR, producing one record per CDR3 protein. This sample has about 150,000 distinct CDR3 sequences, with roughly half found just once. The patients chosen for sequencing had shown expansion of CD8+CD57+ cells (detected by flow cytometry). Among the patients, none had received any therapy at the time of blood sampling. This TCR was sampled from a human donor with aplastic anemia. The rearrangement uses TRBV2 and TRBJ2-1; 9 nucleotides agree with TRBD1. Sequenced material: sorted CD4+, CD8+, or CD8+CD57+ T cells (not recorded which) from PBMCs. Here the CDR3 DNA reads TGTGCCAGCTCTCCGGGACAGGGTTCGGATGAGCAGTTCTTC. Its protein is CASSPGQGSDEQFF.